This TCR beta chain is from a study of blood T cell repertoires in COVID-19 (dated by TCRdb to about 2020). About the study as a whole: Samples covering the acute and convalescent phases of COVID-19 were provided by collaborators in the United States, Italy and Spain. Subjects who had been exposed to COVID-19, were actively infected with it, or had recovered from it provided the deeply sampled blood TCRbeta repertoires that made up the dataset. The sample metadata nearly always contained a de-identified subject ID, COVID-19 status, age in years and sex. Where available, HLA class I and class II types were obtained from metadata supplied by the sample provider rather than from assay-based typing. The repertoires were made available in a free public database intended to serve as a resource for research on the immune response to SARS-CoV-2. The material from the prospective study consisted of cDNA or gDNA derived from T cells, B-cell-depleted T cells, or PBMCs. Samples came from the ongoing ImmuneRACE study (first 160 participants) plus 1,254 subjects from 6 global collaborators.

A note on this clone: The clone's antigen remains unknown. No base quality information exists; no much larger clone differs at one position.

For this chain, trimming is 8 bases at the V end and 6 bases at the J end, and the number of junction bases without a gene match is 7. Taken from the germline V gene (reference sequence), the CDR1 and CDR2 loops are MNHEY and SMNVEV. Counted from cysteine to phenylalanine, this CDR3 has 13 amino acids. Only the CDR3 region is kept as DNA, spanning 39 bases read in frame from base 1. Results the study describes overall, beyond this receptor: The amount of clinical and demographic metadata varied by source and participant and was provided uncurated.

Participants in the prospective study were aged roughly 18 to 100 years, lived in more than 20 United States geographic areas, and enrolled through a virtual design. In the prospective study, participants were assigned to cohorts based on the clinical history participants reported in a screening survey and a study questionnaire. For ImmuneRACE Cohort 3, a participant was defined as recovered based on two consecutive negative NP/OP PCR tests, clearance by a healthcare professional, or resolution of symptoms. Mobile phlebotomists in the prospective study collected whole blood, serum and a nasopharyngeal or oropharyngeal swab from every participant. Participants in the prospective study had the option to provide additional blood draws and questionnaires over an approximately 2-month period. Prospective study blood samples were shipped either frozen or at room temperature before DNA extraction. The immunoSEQ Assay, a bias-controlled multiplex PCR, was used to amplify TCRbeta CDR3 regions from genomic DNA. As for how the authors treated the data: Nucleated cell counts per sample were estimated from amplification of reference gene primers within the assay. To quantify the absolute abundance of each unique TCRbeta CDR3 rearrangement, sequence reads were collapsed and filtered. For each sample, productive Simpson clonality was calculated by taking the square root of Simpson's diversity index across productive rearrangements. TCRdb holds this immuneACCESS table with in-frame rearrangements only. Some clones are missing; in checked studies, unresolved V genes explain under half, and the rest has no known cause. D and trimming were read from the DNA, whereas the V and J calls and clone size are those reported in that table. Present in this sample are about 300,000 clones, 70% to 90% of which were seen just once. The ten most abundant clones make up less than 6% of the sample.

The sequence came from a woman aged 30 to 39 who had recovered from COVID-19. Specimen: PBMCs or T cells enriched from blood (not recorded which). Rearrangement joined TRBV27 to TRBJ1-5, and 7 bases in between align with TRBD1. At the DNA level, the sequence is TGTGCCAGCTCAGACAGGGACGGTCAGCCCCAGCATTTT. Its protein reads: CASSDRDGQPQHF.